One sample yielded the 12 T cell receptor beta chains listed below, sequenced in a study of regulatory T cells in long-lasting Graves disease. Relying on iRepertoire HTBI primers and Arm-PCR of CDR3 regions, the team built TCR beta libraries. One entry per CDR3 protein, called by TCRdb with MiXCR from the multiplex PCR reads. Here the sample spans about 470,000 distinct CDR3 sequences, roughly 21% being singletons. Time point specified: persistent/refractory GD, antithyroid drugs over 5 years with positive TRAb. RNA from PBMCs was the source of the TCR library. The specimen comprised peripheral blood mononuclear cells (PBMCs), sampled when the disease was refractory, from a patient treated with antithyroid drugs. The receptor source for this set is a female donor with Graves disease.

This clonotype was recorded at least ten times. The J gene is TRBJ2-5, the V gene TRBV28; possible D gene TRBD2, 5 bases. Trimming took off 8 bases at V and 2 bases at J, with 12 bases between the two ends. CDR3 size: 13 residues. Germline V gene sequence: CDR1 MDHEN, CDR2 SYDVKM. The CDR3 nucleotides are TGTGCCAGCGGCGGAGGAGCACAAGAGACCCAGTACTTC. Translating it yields CASGGGAQETQYF.

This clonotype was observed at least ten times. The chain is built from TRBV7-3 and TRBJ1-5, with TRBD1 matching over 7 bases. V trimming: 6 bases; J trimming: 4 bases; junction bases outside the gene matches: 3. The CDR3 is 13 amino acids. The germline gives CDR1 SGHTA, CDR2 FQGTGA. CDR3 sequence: CASSSDRNQPQHF. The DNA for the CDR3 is TGTGCCAGCAGTTCGGACAGGAATCAGCCCCAGCATTTT.

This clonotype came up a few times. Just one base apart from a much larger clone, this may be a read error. Here the CDR3 DNA reads TGTGCCACCAACCGGTGGGGCAGGGAGGGGACCCAGTACTTC. This encodes CATNRWGREGTQYF. V is TRBV12-3 or TRBV12-4 and J is TRBJ2-5; 7 bases agree with TRBD2. Trimming cost V 10 bases and J 7 bases; bases outside gene matches: 15. The CDR3 extends over 14 amino acids.

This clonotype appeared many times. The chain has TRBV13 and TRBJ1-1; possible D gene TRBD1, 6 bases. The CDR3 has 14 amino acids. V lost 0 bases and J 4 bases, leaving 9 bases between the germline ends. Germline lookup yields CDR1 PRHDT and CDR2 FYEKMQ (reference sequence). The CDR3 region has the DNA TGTGCCAGCAGCTTAGGACAGGGACCCACTGAAGCTTTCTTT. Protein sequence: CASSLGQGPTEAFF.

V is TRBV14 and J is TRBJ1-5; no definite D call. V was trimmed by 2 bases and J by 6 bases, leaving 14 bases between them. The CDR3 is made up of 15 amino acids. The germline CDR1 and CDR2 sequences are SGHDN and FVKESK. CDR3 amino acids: CASSQIPGLAQPQHF. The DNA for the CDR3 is TGTGCCAGCAGCCAAATTCCCGGACTTGCTCAGCCCCAGCATTTT.

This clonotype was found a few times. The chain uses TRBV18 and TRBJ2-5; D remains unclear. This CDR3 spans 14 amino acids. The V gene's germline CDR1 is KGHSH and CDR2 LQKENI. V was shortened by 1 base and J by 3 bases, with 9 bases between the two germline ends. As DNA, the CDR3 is TGTGCCAGCTCACCACAGGAAAAGGAAGAGACCCAGTACTTC. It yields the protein CASSPQEKEETQYF.

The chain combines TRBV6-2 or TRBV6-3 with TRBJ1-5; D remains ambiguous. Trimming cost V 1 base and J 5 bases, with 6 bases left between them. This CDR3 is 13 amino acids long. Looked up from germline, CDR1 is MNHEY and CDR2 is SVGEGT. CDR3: CASSYYPDQPQHF. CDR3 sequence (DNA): TGTGCCAGCAGTTACTACCCGGATCAGCCCCAGCATTTT.

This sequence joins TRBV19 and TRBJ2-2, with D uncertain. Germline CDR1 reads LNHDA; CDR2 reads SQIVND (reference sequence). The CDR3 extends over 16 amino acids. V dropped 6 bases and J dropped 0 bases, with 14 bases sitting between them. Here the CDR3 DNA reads TGTGCCAGTAGCGGAGCAGTACCTGCGAACACCGGGGAGCTGTTTTTT. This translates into CASSGAVPANTGELFF.

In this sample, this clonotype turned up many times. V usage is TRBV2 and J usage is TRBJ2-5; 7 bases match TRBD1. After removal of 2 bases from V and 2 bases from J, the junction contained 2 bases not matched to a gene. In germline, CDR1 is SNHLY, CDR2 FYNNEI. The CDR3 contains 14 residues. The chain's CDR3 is CASSELGQQETQYF. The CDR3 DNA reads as TGTGCCAGCAGTGAACTGGGACAGCAAGAGACCCAGTACTTC.

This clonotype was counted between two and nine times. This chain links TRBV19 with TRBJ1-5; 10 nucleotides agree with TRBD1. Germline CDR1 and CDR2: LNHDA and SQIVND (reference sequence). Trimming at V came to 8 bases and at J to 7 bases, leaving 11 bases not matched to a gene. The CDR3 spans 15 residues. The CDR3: CASAWGQGNGQPQHF. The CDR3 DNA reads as TGTGCCAGTGCCTGGGGACAGGGGAACGGACAGCCCCAGCATTTT.

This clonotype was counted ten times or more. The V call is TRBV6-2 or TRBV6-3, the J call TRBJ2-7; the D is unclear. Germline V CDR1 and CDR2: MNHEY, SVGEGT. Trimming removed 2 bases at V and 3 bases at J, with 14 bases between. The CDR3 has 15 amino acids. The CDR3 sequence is CASSYRLSRHYEQYF. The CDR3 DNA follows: TGTGCCAGCAGTTACCGGCTCAGCCGACACTACGAGCAGTACTTC.

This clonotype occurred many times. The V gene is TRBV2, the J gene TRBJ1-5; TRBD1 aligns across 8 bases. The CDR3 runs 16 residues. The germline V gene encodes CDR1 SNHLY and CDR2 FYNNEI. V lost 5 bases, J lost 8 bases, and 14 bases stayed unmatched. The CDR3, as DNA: TGTGCCAGCAGTCCTTCTGCGACAGGGGTCATGAAGCCCCAGCATTTT. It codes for CASSPSATGVMKPQHF.